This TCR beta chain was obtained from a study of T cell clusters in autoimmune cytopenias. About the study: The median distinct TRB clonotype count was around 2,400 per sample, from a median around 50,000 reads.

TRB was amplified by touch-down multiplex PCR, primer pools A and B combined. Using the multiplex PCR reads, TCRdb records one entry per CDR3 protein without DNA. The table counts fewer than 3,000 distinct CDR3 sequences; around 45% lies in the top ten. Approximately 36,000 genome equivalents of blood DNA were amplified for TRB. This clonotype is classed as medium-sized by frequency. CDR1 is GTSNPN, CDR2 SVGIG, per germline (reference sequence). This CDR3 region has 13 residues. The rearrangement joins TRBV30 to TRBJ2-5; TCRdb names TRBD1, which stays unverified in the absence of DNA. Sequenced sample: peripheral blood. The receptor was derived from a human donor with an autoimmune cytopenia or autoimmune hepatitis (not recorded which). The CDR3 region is CAWSPGAQETQYF.